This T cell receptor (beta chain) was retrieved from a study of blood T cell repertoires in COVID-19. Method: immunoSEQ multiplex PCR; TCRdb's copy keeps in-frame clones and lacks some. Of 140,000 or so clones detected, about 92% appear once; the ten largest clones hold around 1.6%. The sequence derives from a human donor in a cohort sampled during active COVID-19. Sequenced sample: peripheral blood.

The CDR3 coding sequence is TGCGCCAGCAGCTTCAGTCTAGCGGGGAGCCCGAACACCGGGGAGCTGTTTTTT. Amino acids: CASSFSLAGSPNTGELFF. The chain is built from TRBV5-1 and TRBJ2-2; the match to TRBD2 covers 9 bases. Unmatched junction bases numbered 8, after V lost 2 bases and J lost 0 bases. The germline V gene has CDR1 SGHRS and CDR2 YFSETQ. The CDR3 contains 18 residues.